Reported below is one T cell receptor (beta chain). CDR1 is MGHDK and CDR2 is SYGVNS in the germline V gene. Trimming took 6 bases from V and 4 from J, leaving 12 bases between them. The CDR3 sequence is 13 residues long. Repertoires were generated with immunoSEQ multiplex PCR, while TCRdb's copy carries only in-frame clones and drops some. The profile shows about 78,000 clones, nearly 90% of them singletons. This entry is derived from a study of T cell responses to AZD1222 COVID-19 vaccine. The sample was peripheral blood, taken on day 0 of MenACWY control vaccination. V is TRBV25-1 and J is TRBJ1-2, with D tentatively TRBD1 (5 bases). The source is an adult in good health. CDR3 sequence reads: CASSPPGSYGYTF. Here the CDR3 DNA reads TGTGCCAGCAGCCCCCCAGGGAGCTATGGCTACACCTTC.